The text below deals with one T cell receptor (beta chain). The junction had 6 bases not matched to a gene; V was cut back by 4 bases and J by 4 bases. CDR1 is SGHNT, CDR2 YYREEE, per germline (reference sequence). This CDR3 has 14 amino acids. This PCR relied on a set of 60 Vbeta primers and 13 Jbeta primers. Libraries were prepared by immunoSEQ multiplex PCR; TCRdb keeps only in-frame clonotypes and omits some of them. The record lists 150,000 to 200,000 clones, of which the ten most abundant hold about 0.8%. This specimen belongs to a study of cytomegalovirus exposure and HLA in healthy donors. This TCR was recovered from a woman between 18 and 29 years old in good health and CMV-seropositive. Source material: PBMCs. This chain connects TRBV5-4 to TRBJ1-1; TRBD1 matches 8 bases. The CDR3 loop is CASSPGQVSTEAFF. In nucleotides, the CDR3 is TGTGCCAGCAGCCCGGGACAGGTGAGCACTGAAGCTTTCTTT.